Listed here are 29 T cell receptor beta chains from one sample, sequenced in a study of cytomegalovirus exposure and HLA in healthy donors. In the PCR, 60 Vbeta and 13 Jbeta primers were used. Using immunoSEQ multiplex PCR, the repertoire was profiled, and TCRdb retains in-frame clones only, with some absent. The table records a few hundred thousand clones, about 83% of them present only once. The sample comprised PBMCs. Receptor source: a man between 40 and 49 years old in good health and CMV-seronegative.

J is TRBJ2-1 and V is TRBV19; 12 positions agree with TRBD2. CDR1 LNHDA and CDR2 SQIVND come from the germline V gene (reference sequence). The length of the CDR3 is 16 residues. J lost 4 bases, V lost 3 bases, and 4 bases had no gene match. For the CDR3, the DNA is TGTGCCAGTAGTATCCAACTAGCGGGGGGTTACAATGAGCAGTTCTTC. This codes for CASSIQLAGGYNEQFF.

The V gene is TRBV7-9, the J gene TRBJ1-3, with a weak D call TRBD1 (6 bases). V lost 10 bases, J lost 2 bases, and 21 bases lay in between. Germline V gene data show CDR1 as SEHNR and CDR2 as FQNEAQ (reference sequence). The CDR3 length is 16 residues. The CDR3: CAIQSPTGGPGNTIYF. In DNA form, the CDR3 reads TGTGCCATCCAGAGCCCGACAGGCGGTCCTGGAAACACCATATATTTT.

This clone was seen just once. The rearrangement uses TRBV5-6 and TRBJ2-1; D is uncertain. Trimming shortened V by 3 bases and J by 0 bases, and 10 bases separated the two germline ends. CDR3 length: 15 residues. The V gene's germline CDR1 is SGHDT and CDR2 YYEEEE. The CDR3 is CASSSSASSYNEQFF. Here the CDR3 DNA reads TGTGCCAGCAGCTCAAGCGCTAGCTCCTACAATGAGCAGTTCTTC.

This chain joins TRBV5-5 and TRBJ1-4, with D possibly being TRBD1 (6 bases). V was pared by 3 bases and J by 0 bases, with 12 bases between. CDR3 length equals 16 residues. Germline CDR1 is SGHKS and CDR2 is YYEKEE (reference sequence). As DNA, the CDR3 is TGTGCCAGCAGCTCAACAGGGCCTTCAACTAATGAAAAACTGTTTTTT. Its translation: CASSSTGPSTNEKLFF.

This clone showed up just once. The chain links TRBV5-1 to TRBJ1-2; 9 nucleotides align to TRBD1. CDR1 is SGHRS and CDR2 is YFSETQ in the germline V gene. The CDR3 totals 14 residues. V lost 4 bases to trimming and J lost 8 bases; unmatched junction nucleotides: 9. CDR3 protein: CASSLTGTGLGYTF. Written as DNA, the CDR3 is TGCGCCAGCAGCCTTACCGGGACAGGGTTAGGCTACACCTTC. Together with reference TRBV5-1 and TRBJ1-2, the CDR3 gives the full variable domain: KAGVTQTPRYLIKTRGQQVTLSCSPISGHRSVSWYQQTPGQGLQFLFEYFSETQRNKGNFPGRFSGRQFSNSRSEMNVSTLELGDSALYLCASSLTGTGLGYTFGSGTRLTVV.

The chain couples TRBV27 to TRBJ2-2; D is possibly TRBD2 (6 bases). The V and J ends lost 0 bases and 0 bases respectively, with 8 bases between them. The CDR3 loop spans 16 amino acids. CDR1 is MNHEY and CDR2 is SMNVEV in the germline V gene (reference sequence). In DNA form, the CDR3 reads TGTGCCAGCAGTTTATCGGGCGGGGCGAACACCGGGGAGCTGTTTTTT. Amino acid sequence: CASSLSGGANTGELFF.

This clone has a handful of counts. V gene TRBV7-3 combines with J gene TRBJ2-1; 8 bases map to TRBD2. CDR1 and CDR2 from the germline V gene are SGHTA and FQGTGA. The trim removed 5 bases at V and 0 bases at J, leaving 6 bases unmatched. This CDR3 has 16 amino acids. CDR3 amino acids: CASSLGLASSYNEQFF. Here the CDR3 DNA reads TGTGCCAGCAGCCTCGGACTAGCTAGCTCCTACAATGAGCAGTTCTTC. The full variable domain, its missing parts supplied by reference TRBV7-3 and TRBJ2-1, is GAGVSQTPSNKVTEKGKYVELRCDPISGHTALYWYRQSLGQGPEFLIYFQGTGAADDSGLPNDRFFAVRPEGSVSTLKIQRTERGDSAVYLCASSLGLASSYNEQFFGPGTRLTVL.

The V call is TRBV5-5, the J call TRBJ2-7, with D perhaps TRBD2 (5 bases). With 0 bases removed from V and 1 base from J, the gap between germline ends came to 11 bases. CDR1 and CDR2 from the germline V gene are SGHKS and YYEKEE (reference sequence). The CDR3 is 15 amino acids. The CDR3 nucleotides are TGTGCCAGCAGCTTGGTTTCGGACTCATCCTACGAGCAGTACTTC. It codes for CASSLVSDSSYEQYF.

For this clone: At one of its ends the junction is not consistent with the germline gene, which may arise from a read error. The chain couples TRBV4-1 to TRBJ1-1; 8 positions match TRBD1. The length of the CDR3 is 15 residues. CDR1 is MGHRA and CDR2 is YSYEKL in the germline V gene. The CDR3, as DNA: TGCGCCGGCAGCCAAGCGACAGGGGCAGGGACTGAAGCTTTCTTT. The encoded protein is CAGSQATGAGTEAFF.

This clone was counted a single time. V and J are TRBV7-9 and TRBJ1-4, with D possibly TRBD1 on 5 matching bases. CDR3 length equals 17 residues. CDR1 is SEHNR and CDR2 is FQNEAQ in the germline V gene (reference sequence). Trimming pared 5 bases from V and 5 bases from J, leaving 21 bases between. The CDR3 DNA reads as TGTGCCAGCAGCGCCCTACCCCCAGGGCGGGAAAATGAAAAACTGTTTTTT. It codes for CASSALPPGRENEKLFF.

The genes are TRBV4-1 and TRBJ2-5; TRBD2 matches at 9 bases. Germline values: CDR1 MGHRA, CDR2 YSYEKL. V shed 2 bases and J 4 bases; nucleotides not matched to a gene: 17. CDR3 length: 19 residues. This CDR3 reads CASSQRGRSGSKIRETQYF. The CDR3 DNA reads as TGCGCCAGCAGCCAAAGAGGCCGTAGCGGGAGTAAGATACGAGAGACCCAGTACTTC.

This clone was seen more than once but under ten times. The rearrangement uses TRBV5-1 and TRBJ2-1; 8 nucleotides line up with TRBD2. The trim removed 3 bases at V and 6 bases at J, leaving 8 bases unmatched. Germline CDR1 and CDR2: SGHRS and YFSETQ. The CDR3 has 15 amino acids. This CDR3 reads CASSYLAGPPNEQFF. For the CDR3, the DNA is TGCGCCAGCAGCTACCTAGCGGGCCCCCCCAATGAGCAGTTCTTC. Full variable domain (missing parts from reference TRBV5-1 and TRBJ2-1): KAGVTQTPRYLIKTRGQQVTLSCSPISGHRSVSWYQQTPGQGLQFLFEYFSETQRNKGNFPGRFSGRQFSNSRSEMNVSTLELGDSALYLCASSYLAGPPNEQFFGPGTRLTVL.

The V call is TRBV27, the J call TRBJ1-4; D is ambiguous. The CDR3 has 15 amino acids. V lost 6 bases and J 11 bases, leaving 22 bases between the germline ends. In germline, CDR1 is MNHEY, CDR2 SMNVEV (reference sequence). The CDR3 loop reads CASSQGSPSMSKLFF. The CDR3 DNA sequence: TGTGCCAGCAGCCAAGGGAGCCCGTCAATGAGTAAACTGTTTTTT.

The J gene is TRBJ2-1, the V gene TRBV2, with TRBD1 matching over 8 bases. The CDR3 has 12 amino acids. The V segment lost 4 bases and the J segment 9 bases; nucleotides outside the gene matches: 2. Germline V gives CDR1 SNHLY, CDR2 FYNNEI. The CDR3 DNA follows: TGTGCCAGCAGTGTAGGGACAGGTGAGCAGTTCTTC. Its protein product is CASSVGTGEQFF.

The CDR3 DNA sequence: TGTGCCAGCAGCCCAGGAGGGTCGGCTAGCGGGGCGGGTAGGAATGAGCAGTTCTTC. Its protein is CASSPGGSASGAGRNEQFF. The J gene is TRBJ2-1, the V gene TRBV7-9; 9 nucleotides agree with TRBD2. The CDR3 loop spans 19 amino acids. V trimming: 5 bases; J trimming: 7 bases; junction bases outside the gene matches: 21. The germline V gene encodes CDR1 SEHNR and CDR2 FQNEAQ (reference sequence).

This sequence joins TRBV29-1 and TRBJ2-3; 9 bases fit TRBD1. V shed 7 bases and J 1 base; nucleotides not matched to a gene: 6. The CDR3 length is 14 residues. CDR1 SQVTM and CDR2 ANQGSEA come from the germline V gene. The CDR3 sequence: CSGEGQGGTDTQYF. The CDR3 DNA follows: TGCAGCGGGGAGGGACAGGGTGGCACAGATACGCAGTATTTT.

The V call is TRBV5-1, the J call TRBJ1-1, with D uncertain. The length of the CDR3 is 16 residues. Between the trimmed V and J ends, which lost 4 bases and 1 base, there was a span of 17 bases. Looked up from germline, CDR1 is SGHRS and CDR2 is YFSETQ. The DNA for the CDR3 is TGCGCCAGCAGCCCCGCAGTAGGTGCGGGGAACACTGAAGCTTTCTTT. Its protein product is CASSPAVGAGNTEAFF.

The J gene is TRBJ1-5, the V gene TRBV19, with TRBD1 as a possible D gene (6 bases). The CDR3 is made up of 18 amino acids. V dropped 2 bases and J dropped 0 bases, with 17 bases sitting between them. In germline, CDR1 is LNHDA, CDR2 SQIVND (reference sequence). In DNA form, the CDR3 reads TGTGCCAGTAGTATAACTGGTGGGGGGGCCTATAGCAATCAGCCCCAGCATTTT. Its translation: CASSITGGGAYSNQPQHF.

This sequence joins TRBV28 and TRBJ1-1; 7 bases agree with TRBD1. J was trimmed by 6 bases and V by 6 bases; bases with no gene match: 7. The CDR3 loop spans 13 amino acids. CDR1 MDHEN and CDR2 SYDVKM come from the germline V gene. The CDR3 sequence: CASRSTGDSEAFF. In DNA form, the CDR3 reads TGTGCCAGCAGAAGTACAGGGGACTCTGAAGCTTTCTTT. Full variable domain (outside the CDR3, taken from reference TRBV28 and TRBJ1-1): DVKVTQSSRYLVKRTGEKVFLECVQDMDHENMFWYRQDPGLGLRLIYFSYDVKMKEKGDIPEGYSVSREKKERFSLILESASTNQTSMYLCASRSTGDSEAFFGQGTRLTVV.

This clone was seen just once. The chain uses TRBV19 and TRBJ1-5, with D perhaps matching TRBD1 (5 bases). Germline values: CDR1 LNHDA, CDR2 SQIVND (reference sequence). With 7 bases removed from V and 3 bases from J, the gap between germline ends came to 16 bases. The CDR3 loop spans 15 amino acids. The CDR3 bases are TGTGCCAGTAAAACCGGCAGGGCCTTCAATCAGCCCCAGCATTTT. Protein sequence: CASKTGRAFNQPQHF.

In DNA, the CDR3 is TGTGCCAGCAGTCCCGGGACTTACAATGAGCAGTTCTTC. The encoded protein is CASSPGTYNEQFF. This chain uses TRBV6-6 with TRBJ2-1; TRBD2 is a possible D gene (6 bases). V was shortened by 5 bases and J by 4 bases, with 9 bases between the two germline ends. Germline lookup yields CDR1 MNHNY and CDR2 SVGAGI (reference sequence). The CDR3 loop spans 13 amino acids.

V is TRBV7-8 and J is TRBJ1-1, with a possible D match to TRBD1 (5 bases). Trimming removed 5 bases at V and 4 bases at J, with 17 bases between. This CDR3 has 15 residues. Germline V gene lookup returns CDR1 SGHVS and CDR2 FQNEAQ. The CDR3 loop is CASSPPGLSFTEAFF. CDR3 sequence (DNA): TGTGCCAGCAGCCCACCGGGACTCTCTTTCACTGAAGCTTTCTTT. The full variable domain, with the rest looked up from reference TRBV7-8 and TRBJ1-1, is GAGVSQSPRYKVAKRGQDVALRCDPISGHVSLFWYQQALGQGPEFLTYFQNEAQLDKSGLPSDRFFAERPEGSVSTLKIQRTQQEDSAVYLCASSPPGLSFTEAFFGQGTRLTVV.

This sequence joins TRBV2 and TRBJ2-1; 10 bases line up with TRBD2. The CDR3 length is 16 residues. The V gene's germline CDR1 is SNHLY and CDR2 FYNNEI. The trim removed 4 bases at V and 1 base at J, leaving 4 bases unmatched. For the CDR3, the DNA is TGTGCCAGCAGTGTCCTAGCGGGAGTTTCCTACAATGAGCAGTTCTTC. It encodes CASSVLAGVSYNEQFF.

V usage is TRBV28 and J usage is TRBJ2-2; D is unresolved. From germline, CDR1 is MDHEN and CDR2 SYDVKM. This CDR3 has 12 residues. V was pared by 7 bases and J by 2 bases, with 5 bases between. The CDR3: CASTLNTGELFF. CDR3 in DNA: TGTGCCAGCACCCTCAACACCGGGGAGCTGTTTTTT.

The sample holds a few counts of this clone. The rearrangement uses TRBV2 and TRBJ1-5; 9 positions agree with TRBD1. Germline V CDR1 and CDR2: SNHLY, FYNNEI. There are 16 residues in the CDR3. Trimming took 6 bases from V and 4 from J; bases not matched to a gene: 10. The CDR3 DNA reads as TGTGCCAGCAGCGCCGGGACAGGGATTGCGAATCAGCCCCAGCATTTT. Protein product: CASSAGTGIANQPQHF.

The rearrangement links TRBV28 to TRBJ2-7, with 10 positions matching TRBD1. Germline loops: CDR1 MDHEN, CDR2 SYDVKM. The J segment lost 5 bases and the V segment lost 6 bases, leaving 10 bases of the junction unmatched. The CDR3 runs to 15 residues. The CDR3 sequence is CASRTTGGVLNEQYF. The CDR3 bases are TGTGCCAGCAGGACGACAGGGGGCGTGTTAAACGAGCAGTACTTC.

The chain uses TRBV5-6 and TRBJ1-1; D possibly corresponds to TRBD1 (5 bases). This CDR3 region has 11 residues. The V and J ends lost 4 bases and 8 bases respectively, with 9 bases between them. Looked up from germline, CDR1 is SGHDT and CDR2 is YYEEEE. CDR3 in DNA: TGTGCCAGCAGCCATAACAGGGAAGCTTTCTTT. It codes for CASSHNREAFF. The whole variable domain, remainder taken from reference TRBV5-6 and TRBJ1-1, is DAGVTQSPTHLIKTRGQQVTLRCSPKSGHDTVSWYQQALGQGPQFIFQYYEEEERQRGNFPDRFSGHQFPNYSSELNVNALLLGDSALYLCASSHNREAFFGQGTRLTVV.

The CDR3 sequence: CASSSTGGATNEKLFF. As DNA, the CDR3 is TGCGCCAGCAGCTCCACAGGGGGCGCAACTAATGAAAAACTGTTTTTT. The chain combines TRBV5-1 with TRBJ1-4, with TRBD1 identical over 9 bases. Germline lookup yields CDR1 SGHRS and CDR2 YFSETQ. This CDR3 region has 16 residues. J lost 0 bases, V lost 3 bases, and 3 bases had no gene match. Together with reference TRBV5-1 and TRBJ1-4, the CDR3 gives the full variable domain: KAGVTQTPRYLIKTRGQQVTLSCSPISGHRSVSWYQQTPGQGLQFLFEYFSETQRNKGNFPGRFSGRQFSNSRSEMNVSTLELGDSALYLCASSSTGGATNEKLFFGSGTQLSVL.

The chain uses TRBV27 and TRBJ1-1; possible D gene TRBD1, 5 bases. The CDR3 is made up of 13 amino acids. The germline gives CDR1 MNHEY, CDR2 SMNVEV (reference sequence). Deletions cut 8 bases from V and 0 bases from J, with 10 bases between. In nucleotides, the CDR3 is TGTGCCAGCGGCACAGGACTGAACACTGAAGCTTTCTTT. This translates into CASGTGLNTEAFF.